This TCR beta chain comes out of a study of CD4 T cells in relation to SARS-CoV-2 and coronaviruses. Looking at the study overall: PBMCs were cultured with antigen for roughly nine days before TCR beta sequencing. Notes on the study in general: About 65% of donors had memory CD4+ clonotypes crossrecognizing SARS-CoV-2 and common cold coronavirus spike.

CD4+ T cells from unexposed donors were obtained before the COVID-19 pandemic (2011-2018). The cells were cultured for 10 days before CD4+ T cells were isolated. As cell numbers allowed, unexposed-donor CD4+ T cells faced SARS-CoV-2 S/N and four cold-coronavirus spikes. Sequencing was performed with immunoSEQ multiplex PCR; in TCRdb, only in-frame clones are kept and a portion is missing. The table lists fewer than 20,000 clones, roughly four fifths of them singletons, with roughly 22% in the top ten. V lost 7 bases to trimming and J lost 4 bases, with 10 bases between them. The CDR3 length is 12 residues. Germline assignment: CDR1 SNHLY and CDR2 FYNNEI. On this clone: The antigen remains undetermined.

This receptor was identified in a human donor in good health. This chain connects TRBV2 to TRBJ1-2; D is perhaps TRBD1 (5 bases). What was sequenced was CD4+ T cells from PBMCs, cultured in vitro. The DNA of the CDR3 is TGTGCCAGCACGGGGACCCCCTATGGCTACACCTTC. Encoded protein: CASTGTPYGYTF. Full variable domain (missing parts from reference TRBV2 and TRBJ1-2): EPEVTQTPSHQVTQMGQEVILRCVPISNHLYFYWYRQILGQKVEFLVSFYNNEISEKSEIFDDQFSVERPDGSNFTLKIRSTKLEDSAMYFCASTGTPYGYTFGSGTRLTVV.